The rows below give T cell receptor beta chains drawn from one sample of a study of blood T cell repertoires in COVID-19. The table came from immunoSEQ multiplex PCR; TCRdb's copy has only in-frame clones and leaves some out. Of under 300,000 clones in the sample, around 90% were seen once. Sequencing input: PBMCs or T cells enriched from blood (not recorded which). All receptors come from a woman under 30 who had recovered from COVID-19. CDR3s include the opening cysteine and the closing phenylalanine or tryptophan. A D gene is named only where the DNA matches it firmly. The size of a clone is reported for some rows only, either as once, few or many, or as a class for expanded clones.

TRBJ2-7,once,-,TRBV20-1,CSAREGAEQYF,TGCAGTGCTAGAGAGGGGGCCGAGCAGTACTTC
TRBJ2-7,-,-,TRBV6-6,CASSWPPGTYEQYF,TGTGCCAGCAGTTGGCCGCCGGGGACCTACGAGCAGTACTTC
TRBJ1-1,-,TRBD1,TRBV13,CASSSGQAEAFF,TGTGCCAGCAGCTCTGGACAGGCTGAAGCTTTCTTT
TRBJ1-4,few,-,TRBV19,CASSERGSNEKLFF,TGTGCCAGCAGTGAAAGGGGGAGTAATGAAAAACTGTTTTTT
TRBJ2-1,-,TRBD2,TRBV11-2,CASSPRNSAGARNEQFF,TGTGCCAGCAGCCCTAGGAATTCAGCGGGAGCGAGGAATGAGCAGTTCTTC
TRBJ1-3,-,TRBD1,TRBV5-1,CASSLETGAGNTIYF,TGCGCCAGCAGCTTGGAGACAGGGGCTGGAAACACCATATATTTT
TRBJ1-2,-,-,TRBV6-5,CASSPSGAGLGGYTF,TGTGCCAGCAGCCCAAGCGGGGCAGGGCTTGGGGGCTACACCTTC
TRBJ1-2,-,-,TRBV28,CASSLFPMGAYGYTF,TGTGCCAGCAGTTTATTCCCCATGGGGGCCTATGGCTACACCTTC
TRBJ1-1,-,-,TRBV11-2,CASSLFPLGTEAFF,TGTGCCAGCAGCTTATTCCCACTTGGCACTGAAGCTTTCTTT
TRBJ2-1,-,TRBD1,TRBV7-9,CASSLGQSFYNEQFF,TGTGCCAGCAGCTTGGGACAGTCCTTTTACAATGAGCAGTTCTTC
TRBJ2-7,-,-,TRBV11-2,CASSLDRPHEQYF,TGTGCCAGCAGCTTAGACAGGCCCCACGAGCAGTACTTC
TRBJ2-1,-,TRBD2,TRBV27,CASSLRLAGVGNEQFF,TGTGCCAGCAGTTTACGACTAGCGGGAGTGGGTAATGAGCAGTTCTTC
TRBJ1-2,-,TRBD1,TRBV10-3,CATTGGEGGYTF,TGTGCCACCACAGGGGGCGAGGGTGGCTACACCTTC
TRBJ2-7,-,-,TRBV30,CAWSATPLAYEQYF,TGTGCCTGGAGCGCTACCCCCCTAGCCTACGAGCAGTACTTC
TRBJ1-2,-,-,TRBV3-1/TRBV3-2,CASSRTVDGYTF,TGTGCCAGCAGCCGGACAGTGGATGGCTACACCTTC
TRBJ1-1,-,-,TRBV5-1,CASSSLRNTEAFF,TGCGCCAGCAGCTCCTTGAGGAACACTGAAGCTTTCTTT
TRBJ1-1,-,-,TRBV7-9,CASSLGGGQVREAFF,TGTGCCAGCAGCTTAGGCGGCGGGCAGGTAAGAGAAGCTTTCTTT
TRBJ2-5,-,-,TRBV9,CASSVEPSEETQYF,TGTGCCAGCAGCGTAGAACCCTCGGAGGAGACCCAGTACTTC
TRBJ1-2,-,-,TRBV5-1,CASSKSNSYGYTF,TGCGCCAGCAGCAAATCCAACTCCTATGGCTACACCTTC
TRBJ1-4,-,-,TRBV25-1,CASGLGSTGTNEKLFF,TGTGCCAGCGGCCTCGGGTCCACGGGGACTAATGAAAAACTGTTTTTT
TRBJ1-5,-,-,TRBV5-5,CASSLQGNNQPQHF,TGTGCCAGCAGCTTACAGGGAAACAATCAGCCCCAGCATTTT
TRBJ2-1,once,TRBD2,TRBV27,CASRLAGVYNEQFF,TGTGCCAGCAGACTAGCGGGAGTCTACAATGAGCAGTTCTTC
TRBJ1-2,-,-,TRBV5-4,CASSSQSGLRTRNYGYTF,TGTGCCAGCAGCTCCCAATCGGGACTTAGGACCCGAAACTATGGCTACACCTTC
TRBJ2-7,-,-,TRBV21-1,CASSILQLDYEQYF,TGTGCCAGCAGCATCTTACAGTTAGACTACGAGCAGTACTTC
TRBJ1-2,-,TRBD1,TRBV15,CATSSSLGTGVGYTF,TGTGCCACCAGCAGTTCCCTCGGGACAGGGGTCGGCTACACCTTC
TRBJ1-4,-,-,TRBV28,CASSLAGESNEKLFF,TGTGCCAGCAGTTTAGCGGGGGAGAGTAATGAAAAACTGTTTTTT
TRBJ1-1,-,-,TRBV4-1,CASSQERWAVEAFF,TGCGCCAGCAGCCAAGAAAGGTGGGCAGTTGAAGCTTTCTTT
TRBJ1-2,few,TRBD1,TRBV28,CASSLPPGQGRYGYTF,TGTGCCAGCAGTTTGCCGCCGGGACAGGGACGGTATGGCTACACCTTC
TRBJ2-3,-,TRBD2,TRBV7-3,CASREIAGEDPDTQYF,TGTGCCAGCAGAGAGATAGCGGGAGAGGACCCAGATACGCAGTATTTT
TRBJ2-3,-,TRBD2,TRBV6-2/TRBV6-3,CASSYFHWTSGGATDTQYF,TGTGCCAGCAGTTACTTTCATTGGACTAGCGGGGGGGCCACAGATACGCAGTATTTT
TRBJ1-1,-,-,TRBV7-8,CASSLGAGVVTEAFF,TGTGCCAGCAGCTTAGGAGCGGGGGTGGTCACTGAAGCTTTCTTT
TRBJ2-3,-,-,TRBV15,CATSREGARYTQYF,TGTGCCACCAGCAGAGAGGGGGCGCGGTATACGCAGTATTTT
TRBJ1-6,-,-,TRBV27,CASSRAGSNSPLHF,TGTGCCAGCAGCCGCGCGGGGAGTAATTCACCCCTCCACTTT
TRBJ2-6,few,TRBD1,TRBV4-2,CASSQVLQGRSGANVLTF,TGTGCCAGCAGCCAAGTCTTACAGGGGCGAAGTGGGGCCAACGTCCTGACTTTC
TRBJ1-1,-,-,TRBV3-1/TRBV3-2,CASTPQSMNTEAFF,TGTGCCAGCACCCCCCAGTCCATGAACACTGAAGCTTTCTTT
TRBJ2-5,-,TRBD2,TRBV11-2,CASSLVVGEGETQYF,TGTGCCAGCAGCTTAGTTGTCGGGGAGGGGGAGACCCAGTACTTC
TRBJ1-2,-,-,TRBV6-6,CASENPTNYGYTF,TGTGCCAGCGAGAACCCTACTAACTATGGCTACACCTTC
TRBJ1-5,-,TRBD1,TRBV28,CASRMTGYDQPQHF,TGTGCCAGCAGAATGACAGGGTACGATCAGCCCCAGCATTTT
TRBJ2-1,-,TRBD2,TRBV15,CATSRDLSGGYNEQFF,TGTGCCACCAGCAGAGATCTAAGCGGGGGCTACAATGAGCAGTTCTTC
TRBJ2-2,-,-,TRBV5-4,CASSFGRNTGELFF,TGTGCCAGCAGCTTTGGTAGGAACACCGGGGAGCTGTTTTTT
TRBJ1-5,once,-,TRBV9,CASSPYGSGNQPQHF,TGTGCCAGCAGCCCCTACGGTAGTGGCAATCAGCCCCAGCATTTT
TRBJ1-2,-,-,TRBV6-5,CATTQDSYGYTF,TGTGCCACCACCCAGGATTCCTATGGCTACACCTTC
TRBJ2-3,once,TRBD2,TRBV10-1,CASSRGGLADSTDTQYF,TGCGCCAGCAGCCGGGGGGGACTAGCAGACAGCACAGATACGCAGTATTTT
TRBJ2-1,-,-,TRBV7-9,CASSRAGASAAYNEQFF,TGTGCCAGCAGTCGTGCAGGAGCTAGCGCCGCGTACAATGAGCAGTTCTTC
TRBJ1-6,-,TRBD1,TRBV3-1/TRBV3-2,CASSPRDRGGSSYNSPLHF,TGTGCCAGCAGCCCTCGGGACAGGGGGGGTAGCTCCTATAATTCACCCCTCCACTTT
TRBJ2-1,-,TRBD1,TRBV7-9,CASSHRDRAYNEQFF,TGTGCCAGCAGTCACCGGGACAGGGCGTACAATGAGCAGTTCTTC
TRBJ1-3,-,-,TRBV18,CASSPGQHSGNTIYF,TGTGCCAGCTCACCTGGACAGCACTCTGGAAACACCATATATTTT
TRBJ1-2,once,TRBD1,TRBV5-5,CASSLEWTGYDGYTF,TGTGCCAGCAGCTTGGAATGGACAGGGTACGATGGCTACACCTTC
TRBJ2-6,-,-,TRBV3-1/TRBV3-2,CASSQESFAPVQGANVLTF,TGTGCCAGCAGCCAAGAAAGTTTCGCCCCAGTACAAGGGGCCAACGTCCTGACTTTC
TRBJ2-7,-,-,TRBV18,CASSGVQGNSEQYF,TGTGCCAGCTCCGGCGTGCAGGGGAACAGCGAGCAGTACTTC
TRBJ2-1,-,TRBD2,TRBV24-1,CASSPSGLAIYNEQFF,TGTGCCAGCTCTCCTTCCGGACTAGCGATTTACAATGAGCAGTTCTTC
TRBJ2-7,-,TRBD1,TRBV5-6,CASSEGQVLLRQYF,TGTGCCAGCAGCGAGGGACAGGTCCTTCTACGGCAGTACTTC
TRBJ2-7,-,-,TRBV5-5,CASSLRTMHEQYF,TGTGCCAGCAGCTTGAGAACTATGCACGAGCAGTACTTC
TRBJ1-5,-,-,TRBV15,CATSRVGRDNQPQHF,TGTGCCACCAGCAGAGTGGGCAGGGACAATCAGCCCCAGCATTTT
TRBJ1-2,-,-,TRBV9,CASSPTSDRRLGYTF,TGTGCCAGCAGCCCCACCTCTGACAGGCGACTTGGCTACACCTTC
TRBJ1-5,-,TRBD1,TRBV6-2/TRBV6-3,CASSYSQTGAQPQHF,TGTGCCAGCAGTTACTCCCAGACAGGGGCGCAGCCCCAGCATTTT
TRBJ1-2,few,-,TRBV9,CASSAGVAGDGYTF,TGTGCCAGCTCGGCAGGGGTCGCTGGCGATGGCTACACCTTC
TRBJ2-5,-,-,TRBV4-3,CASSQAQGGAVGKTQYF,TGCGCCAGCAGCCAAGCCCAAGGGGGGGCTGTTGGGAAGACCCAGTACTTC
TRBJ1-1,-,TRBD1,TRBV5-1,CASSLPQGGTEAFF,TGCGCCAGCAGCTTGCCACAGGGGGGCACTGAAGCTTTCTTT